The clone carrying this TCR beta chain has just a few counts. TCRdb re-analysed the RT-PCR reads in MiXCR, keeping a single row per CDR3 protein. Found here are some 960,000 distinct CDR3 sequences, under 20% of them singletons; the top ten hold 5% to 6.5%. The data belong to a study of patients and donors after allogeneic stem cell transplantation. Germline V lookup: CDR1 SGDLS, CDR2 YYNGEE. V was shortened by 0 bases and J by 0 bases, with 14 bases between the two germline ends. CDR3 length: 17 amino acids. The sequence was collected from a human donor who was either an allogeneic HSCT recipient or a stem cell or donor lymphocyte infusion donor (not recorded which). It is not recorded whose cells these are; they may come from a transplant donor. The rearrangement links TRBV9 to TRBJ2-3; no firm D call. The sequenced sample was blood, either unsorted or a sorted T cell fraction (not recorded which). Here the CDR3 DNA reads TGTGCCAGCAGCGTAGACCGTTGGGGATTCAGCACAGATACGCAGTATTTT. Its translation is CASSVDRWGFSTDTQYF. Together with reference TRBV9 and TRBJ2-3, the CDR3 gives the full variable domain: DSGVTQTPKHLITATGQRVTLRCSPRSGDLSVYWYQQSLDQGLQFLIQYYNGEERAKGNILERFSAQQFPDLHSELNLSSLELGDSALYFCASSVDRWGFSTDTQYFGPGTRLTVL.